A single sample is the source of the 20 T cell receptor beta chains below, sequenced in a study of cytomegalovirus exposure and HLA in healthy donors. Use of 60 Vbeta and 13 Jbeta primers characterized the PCR. The repertoire was sequenced with immunoSEQ multiplex PCR; TCRdb's copy has only in-frame clones and lacks some. The sample includes some 110,000 clones, around 75% seen only once; the top ten take roughly 1.3%. The sequencing sample was made of PBMCs. The receptors were gathered from a man aged 35 to 55 in good health and CMV-seronegative.

This clone came up a few times. V usage is TRBV19 and J usage is TRBJ1-4; TRBD1 aligns across 11 bases. The CDR3 loop spans 15 amino acids. Germline V gives CDR1 LNHDA, CDR2 SQIVND (reference sequence). V lost 5 bases and J lost 8; bases outside the gene matches: 7. CDR3 bases: TGTGCCAGTAGTCCACCGGGACAGGGGGGGGAAAAACTGTTTTTT. It codes for CASSPPGQGGEKLFF.

The count of this clone is one. The chain employs TRBV5-6 and TRBJ1-1; D remains unclear. Germline CDR1 and CDR2: SGHDT and YYEEEE. Deletions cut 2 bases from V and 0 bases from J, with 11 bases between. The CDR3 sequence is 15 residues long. The CDR3 sequence is CASSLAGGVNTEAFF. CDR3 nucleotides: TGTGCCAGCAGCTTAGCAGGTGGCGTGAACACTGAAGCTTTCTTT.

The CDR3 sequence is CASSLFPKTGPQNTEAFF. In nucleotides, the CDR3 is TGTGCCAGCAGCCTCTTCCCAAAGACAGGTCCCCAAAACACTGAAGCTTTCTTT. V is TRBV7-9 and J is TRBJ1-1; a possible D gene is TRBD1 (6 bases). The V end was cut by 5 bases, the J end by 2 bases, with 24 bases between. The CDR3 length is 18 residues. Germline loops: CDR1 SEHNR, CDR2 FQNEAQ (reference sequence).

This clone appeared a few times. The chain employs TRBV6-5 and TRBJ2-7; TRBD2 matches at 11 bases. CDR3 length: 15 amino acids. The junction had 10 bases not matched to a gene; V was cut back by 7 bases and J by 5 bases. CDR1 and CDR2 (germline): MNHEY, SVGAGI. The DNA of the CDR3 is TGTGCCAGCATTCCCCTAGCGGGAGGAGGCCACGAGCAGTACTTC. This encodes CASIPLAGGGHEQYF.

The chain joins TRBV11-1 to TRBJ2-7; TRBD1 is a possible D gene (6 bases). Germline V gene data show CDR1 as SGHAT and CDR2 as FQDESV (reference sequence). The CDR3 runs 15 residues. The V end lost 2 bases, the J end lost 1 base, and 12 bases lay between the germline ends. CDR3 region: CASSLQGTLSYEQYF. The CDR3 DNA reads as TGTGCCAGCAGCTTACAGGGGACATTATCCTACGAGCAGTACTTC.

Here the CDR3 DNA reads TGTGCCAGCGAGACAGGGGGCGAGCAGCCCCAGCATTTT. Residues: CASETGGEQPQHF. V and J are TRBV2 and TRBJ1-5; 10 bases fit TRBD1. V shed 8 bases and J 7 bases; nucleotides not matched to a gene: 5. The CDR3 totals 13 residues. Germline V lookup: CDR1 SNHLY, CDR2 FYNNEI.

This clone occurred a few times. The chain uses TRBV28 and TRBJ1-2; no definite D call. Germline-derived CDR1 and CDR2 are MDHEN and SYDVKM. CDR3 length: 14 residues. The V and J ends lost 5 bases and 4 bases respectively, with 14 bases between them. The CDR3 loop reads CASSPRRFGYGYTF. The CDR3 region has the DNA TGTGCCAGCAGTCCCCGCCGGTTTGGCTATGGCTACACCTTC.

The rearrangement joins TRBV19 to TRBJ2-5, with D perhaps TRBD2 (5 bases). V was trimmed by 6 bases and J by 4 bases, leaving 18 bases between them. Germline CDR1 reads LNHDA; CDR2 reads SQIVND (reference sequence). The CDR3 sequence is 15 residues long. CDR3 DNA: TGTGCCAGTAGCACGCCGGGAATAGAGAGAGAGACCCAGTACTTC. Its protein is CASSTPGIERETQYF.

In this sample, this clone turned up once. The V gene is TRBV9, the J gene TRBJ2-4; 8 bases align to TRBD2. From germline, CDR1 is SGDLS and CDR2 YYNGEE. CDR3 length: 20 amino acids. V shed 0 bases, J shed 1 base, and the junction held 15 bases outside the gene matches. DNA for the CDR3: TGTGCCAGCAGCGTAGGAACGCGGGAGGTTCGCGATTCGGCCAAAAACATTCAGTACTTC. The encoded protein is CASSVGTREVRDSAKNIQYF.

The gene calls are TRBV27 and TRBJ2-1; TRBD1 matches at 7 bases. The CDR3 totals 14 residues. V was clipped by 2 bases and J by 5 bases; unmatched bases: 3. Germline V gives CDR1 MNHEY, CDR2 SMNVEV (reference sequence). The CDR3, as DNA: TGTGCCAGCAGTTTACCGGGACAGAACAATGAGCAGTTCTTC. Translating gives CASSLPGQNNEQFF.

This clone was counted a few times. The J gene is TRBJ2-5, the V gene TRBV9; TRBD2 is a possible D gene (6 bases). The CDR3 sequence is 15 residues long. Germline CDR1 reads SGDLS; CDR2 reads YYNGEE. Deletions cut 4 bases from V and 5 bases from J, with 18 bases between. The CDR3 bases are TGTGCCAGCAGCTCCCGCGGGATCACTGCGGAGACCCAGTACTTC. It encodes CASSSRGITAETQYF.

This clone was picked up a small number of times. The chain recombines TRBV7-9 with TRBJ2-5, with D possibly being TRBD1 (6 bases). The J call may be in error: the DNA end matches TRBJ2-7 better. The CDR3 spans 15 residues. Germline CDR1 reads SEHNR; CDR2 reads FQNEAQ (reference sequence). The CDR3, as DNA: TGTGCCAGCAGCCCTCGGCAGGGGATTAAGTACGAGCAGTACTTC. It encodes CASSPRQGIKYEQYF.

The chain links TRBV7-2 to TRBJ1-1; no reliable D call. The CDR3 extends over 14 amino acids. The V end lost 2 bases, the J end lost 4 bases, and 11 bases lay between the germline ends. Germline V lookup: CDR1 SGHTA, CDR2 FQGNSA. The CDR3 DNA is TGTGCCAGCAGCTTAACCCCGGTCTCCACTGAAGCTTTCTTT. Amino acid sequence: CASSLTPVSTEAFF.

The chain links TRBV7-3 to TRBJ1-2; no clear D gene. CDR3 size: 13 residues. Germline V gene lookup returns CDR1 SGHTA and CDR2 FQGTGA. Trimming cost V 5 bases and J 0 bases, with 7 bases left between them. CDR3 residues: CASSPTANYGYTF. CDR3 coding DNA: TGTGCCAGCAGCCCTACAGCTAACTATGGCTACACCTTC.

This clone turned up a few times. This chain joins TRBV28 and TRBJ2-7; D is possibly TRBD1 (5 bases). The CDR3 has 15 amino acids. Germline CDR1 and CDR2: MDHEN and SYDVKM. Trimming removed 7 bases at V and 0 bases at J, with 16 bases between. This chain's CDR3 is CASIPRRGLSYEQYF. In DNA form, the CDR3 reads TGTGCCAGCATTCCTCGAAGGGGCCTCTCCTACGAGCAGTACTTC. Full variable domain (remainder filled in from reference TRBV28 and TRBJ2-7): DVKVTQSSRYLVKRTGEKVFLECVQDMDHENMFWYRQDPGLGLRLIYFSYDVKMKEKGDIPEGYSVSREKKERFSLILESASTNQTSMYLCASIPRRGLSYEQYFGPGTRLTVT.

This chain uses TRBV29-1 with TRBJ1-2, with 7 bases aligning to TRBD1. J lost 6 bases, V lost 7 bases, and 2 bases had no gene match. The CDR3 is made up of 10 amino acids. Germline loops: CDR1 SQVTM, CDR2 ANQGSEA. CDR3: CSAGQDGYTF. CDR3 nucleotides: TGCAGCGCAGGACAGGATGGCTACACCTTC.

The chain is built from TRBV7-3 and TRBJ2-3; the match to TRBD2 covers 8 bases. The trim removed 1 base at V and 4 bases at J, leaving 10 bases unmatched. This CDR3 region has 17 residues. CDR1 and CDR2 from the germline V gene are SGHTA and FQGTGA. This chain's CDR3 is CASSLNARGVPADTQYF. Here the CDR3 DNA reads TGTGCCAGCAGCTTAAATGCGCGGGGGGTGCCAGCAGATACGCAGTATTTT.

J is TRBJ1-1 and V is TRBV6-5; D gene uncertain. Germline CDR1 and CDR2: MNHEY and SVGAGI. This CDR3 is built from 15 residues. V lost 2 bases, J lost 6 bases, and 16 bases lay in between. The CDR3 DNA reads as TGTGCCAGCAGTTACCCCCACACCGGGTTAGCTGAAGCTTTCTTT. This gives the protein CASSYPHTGLAEAFF.

This clone appeared a few times. The gene calls are TRBV19 and TRBJ1-2; D not resolved. V gave up 6 bases and J gave up 0 bases, with 8 bases separating them. This CDR3 spans 13 amino acids. CDR1 and CDR2 (germline): LNHDA, SQIVND (reference sequence). CDR3 coding DNA: TGTGCCAGTAGAGACACAGCTAACTATGGCTACACCTTC. Amino acid sequence: CASRDTANYGYTF.

The chain links TRBV5-6 to TRBJ2-7, with 12 nucleotides matching TRBD2. CDR1 SGHDT and CDR2 YYEEEE come from the germline V gene. V shed 5 bases, J shed 6 bases, and the junction held 0 bases outside the gene matches. This CDR3 spans 12 amino acids. This chain's CDR3 is CASRGLAGEQYF. CDR3 DNA: TGTGCCAGCAGGGGACTAGCGGGCGAGCAGTACTTC.